Following are 29 T cell receptor beta chains from one sample sequenced in a study of a mutant IDH1 vaccine in newly diagnosed glioma (dated by TCRdb to the early 2020s). No cognate antigen is known for these TCRs. Libraries came from the immunoSEQ multiplex PCR assay. The table was pulled from immuneACCESS by TCRdb, which kept in-frame rearrangements only. Such tables lose some clones; where checked, under half of the loss comes from unresolved V genes, and the rest has no known cause. The sample data list over 60,000 clones, and roughly 79% of these were observed just once. Under 7% of the sample lies in the top ten. The intended sense of this specimen's time point label: week 35, safety follow-up. A 20-mer mutant IDH1 peptide at 300 micrograms in Montanide made up each vaccine dose, which was injected subcutaneously together with topical imiquimod. Sample: PBMCs, taken from a glioma patient whose treatment included an IDH1 peptide vaccine. These receptors came from a man between 35 and 55 years old with glioma.

The rearrangement joins TRBV28 to TRBJ2-1, with 7 positions matching TRBD1. CDR3 length: 20 residues. V lost 4 bases and J lost 6; bases outside the gene matches: 24. Germline assignment: CDR1 MDHEN and CDR2 SYDVKM. In DNA form, the CDR3 reads TGTGCCAGCAGTTCCACAGACTCTTTCGGGACAGATGAGGGTCTCAATGAGCAGTTCTTC. This translates into CASSSTDSFGTDEGLNEQFF.

The chain is built from TRBV30 and TRBJ2-7, with 7 bases lining up with TRBD2. This CDR3 is built from 15 residues. Trimming took 8 bases from V and 0 from J; bases not matched to a gene: 13. Germline CDR1 reads GTSNPN; CDR2 reads SVGIG (reference sequence). Here the CDR3 reads CALTPRGVPSYEQYF. CDR3 DNA: TGTGCCCTCACCCCACGGGGGGTCCCCTCCTACGAGCAGTACTTC.

This sequence joins TRBV4-3 and TRBJ2-7; D is unresolved. Trimming took off 2 bases at V and 1 base at J, with 18 bases between the two ends. Germline lookup yields CDR1 LGHNA and CDR2 YSLEER. The CDR3 runs 17 residues. CDR3 in amino acids: CASSQTLDTRYSYEQYF. CDR3 DNA sequence: TGCGCCAGCAGCCAAACCTTAGACACACGGTATTCCTACGAGCAGTACTTC.

A note on this clone: This same CDR3 is encoded by further DNA sequences in the sample. The rearrangement joins TRBV2 to TRBJ2-7; D possibly uses TRBD1 or TRBD2 (5 bases each). Trimming cost V 0 bases and J 2 bases, with 8 bases left between them. This CDR3 region has 14 residues. From germline, CDR1 is SNHLY and CDR2 FYNNEI. CDR3: CASSEAGATYEQYF. DNA of the CDR3: TGTGCCAGCAGTGAAGCCGGGGCCACCTACGAGCAGTACTTC.

V usage is TRBV18 and J usage is TRBJ1-1; no clear D gene. This CDR3 is built from 13 residues. Germline assignment: CDR1 KGHSH and CDR2 LQKENI. V was shortened by 2 bases and J by 10 bases, with 14 bases between the two germline ends. This chain's CDR3 is CASSPSIGSGAFF. CDR3 DNA sequence: TGTGCCAGCTCACCATCAATCGGATCGGGAGCTTTCTTT.

The chain joins TRBV6-5 to TRBJ2-7; no clear D gene. Germline values: CDR1 MNHEY, CDR2 SVGAGI. The CDR3 totals 14 residues. V was clipped by 1 base and J by 2 bases, with 9 bases between them. CDR3 sequence (DNA): TGTGCCAGCAGTTACTTTCACGGGCCCTACGAGCAGTACTTC. This sequence encodes CASSYFHGPYEQYF.

This clone was found once. The genes are TRBV15 and TRBJ2-1; D is possibly TRBD2 (7 bases). Germline V gene data show CDR1 as LNHNV and CDR2 as YYDKDF (reference sequence). The CDR3 is 18 amino acids. V gave up 3 bases and J gave up 6 bases, with 24 bases separating them. In DNA form, the CDR3 reads TGTGCCACCAGCAGGGCGGACAGTAGCTGGGGGAGGGGCAATGAGCAGTTCTTC. It encodes CATSRADSSWGRGNEQFF.

The chain carries TRBV6-1 and TRBJ1-3, with a weak D call TRBD1 (6 bases). The CDR3 sequence is 15 residues long. With 7 bases removed from V and 0 bases from J, the gap between germline ends came to 13 bases. Germline V gene sequence: CDR1 MNHNS, CDR2 SASEGT. The CDR3 reads CASIRRGGSGNTIYF. In DNA form, the CDR3 reads TGTGCCAGCATCCGGAGGGGGGGCTCTGGAAACACCATATATTTT.

The V call is TRBV5-5, the J call TRBJ2-1; TRBD2 aligns across 7 bases. Germline V lookup: CDR1 SGHKS, CDR2 YYEKEE (reference sequence). The CDR3 is 14 residues long. Unmatched junction bases numbered 4, after V lost 0 bases and J lost 7 bases. CDR3 nucleotide sequence: TGTGCCAGCAGCTTGGGACTAGCAAGGAATGAGCAGTTCTTC. Encoded protein: CASSLGLARNEQFF.

V is TRBV6-6 and J is TRBJ1-6; possibly TRBD1 for D (6 bases). Germline V lookup: CDR1 MNHNY, CDR2 SVGAGI (reference sequence). The CDR3 sequence is 14 residues long. Trimming removed 7 bases at V and 1 base at J, with 8 bases between. The CDR3, as DNA: TGTGCCAGCATTACAGGGTCCTATAATTCACCCCTCCACTTT. As protein: CASITGSYNSPLHF.

The chain recombines TRBV5-6 with TRBJ2-7; TRBD2 aligns across 8 bases. This CDR3 is 16 amino acids long. The germline gives CDR1 SGHDT, CDR2 YYEEEE. J lost 5 bases, V lost 2 bases, and 12 bases had no gene match. CDR3 DNA: TGTGCCAGCAGCTTATCCCCGGGACTAGTAATCCACGAGCAGTACTTC. As protein: CASSLSPGLVIHEQYF.

The chain carries TRBV29-1 and TRBJ2-7; TRBD2 matches at 8 bases. V gave up 2 bases and J gave up 4 bases; unmatched junction bases: 16. Germline loops: CDR1 SQVTM, CDR2 ANQGSEA. There are 17 residues in the CDR3. CDR3 in DNA: TGCAGCGTTGAATTGGTCGAGAGCGAAGCGGGGGAGTACGAGCAGTACTTC. Its translation is CSVELVESEAGEYEQYF.

CDR3 amino acids: CASSERAGGSYGYTF. CDR3 in DNA: TGTGCCAGCAGTGAACGTGCAGGGGGATCTTATGGCTACACCTTC. This sequence joins TRBV2 and TRBJ1-2, with TRBD1 identical over 7 bases. Germline CDR1 SNHLY, CDR2 FYNNEI. Trimming cost V 2 bases and J 5 bases; bases outside gene matches: 8. This CDR3 is built from 15 residues.

The rearrangement joins TRBV27 to TRBJ2-1; possibly TRBD1 for D (5 bases). The CDR3 spans 11 residues. Germline lookup yields CDR1 MNHEY and CDR2 SMNVEV (reference sequence). Trimming removed 2 bases at V and 9 bases at J, with 5 bases between. CDR3 sequence (DNA): TGTGCCAGCAGTTTAAGGGGTGAGCAGTTCTTC. Protein sequence: CASSLRGEQFF.

The J gene is TRBJ2-2, the V gene TRBV14; tentatively, D is TRBD2 (6 bases). The CDR3 covers 18 residues. Trimming pared 0 bases from V and 6 bases from J, leaving 20 bases between. Looked up from germline, CDR1 is SGHDN and CDR2 is FVKESK. The DNA for the CDR3 is TGTGCCAGCAGCCAAGATTATGGCGTCGGAGGGAGACCCGGGGAGCTGTTTTTT. As protein: CASSQDYGVGGRPGELFF.

This clone has just a few counts. This rearrangement joins TRBV7-2 to TRBJ2-5; D might be TRBD1 (5 bases). The germline V gene has CDR1 SGHTA and CDR2 FQGNSA. CDR3 length: 14 amino acids. V shed 4 bases and J shed 5 bases, with 14 bases lying between them. CDR3: CASSWGSLMETQYF. The CDR3 DNA is TGTGCCAGCAGCTGGGGCTCCCTGATGGAGACCCAGTACTTC.

CDR3 region: CASTLGGTLGYTF. In nucleotides, the CDR3 is TGTGCCAGCACTTTGGGGGGGACTCTGGGCTACACCTTC. The rearrangement uses TRBV11-2 and TRBJ1-2, with D perhaps TRBD1 (5 bases). There are 13 residues in the CDR3. V was trimmed by 7 bases and J by 8 bases, leaving 17 bases between them. Per germline, CDR1 SGHAT and CDR2 FQNNGV.

This clone appeared a single time. The chain couples TRBV5-4 to TRBJ2-5; 10 bases match TRBD1. The CDR3 has 15 amino acids. Germline assignment: CDR1 SGHNT and CDR2 YYREEE (reference sequence). J lost 5 bases, V lost 3 bases, and 7 bases had no gene match. This CDR3 is CASSSAWTGGETQYF. DNA for the CDR3: TGTGCCAGCAGCTCTGCCTGGACAGGGGGGGAGACCCAGTACTTC.

The rearrangement joins TRBV7-2 to TRBJ2-3; D is uncertain. Trimming shortened V by 3 bases and J by 8 bases, and 6 bases separated the two germline ends. The germline CDR1 and CDR2 sequences are SGHTA and FQGNSA. CDR3 length: 11 amino acids. CDR3 region: CASSFPGTQYF. CDR3 bases: TGTGCCAGCAGCTTCCCGGGTACGCAGTATTTT.

The chain couples TRBV5-8 to TRBJ1-1; tentative D call: TRBD1 (5 bases). Trimming pared 0 bases from V and 0 bases from J, leaving 6 bases between. This CDR3 comprises 14 residues. The germline CDR1 and CDR2 sequences are SGHTS and YDEGEE. CDR3 sequence reads: CASSLGQMNTEAFF. CDR3 bases: TGTGCCAGCAGCTTGGGACAGATGAACACTGAAGCTTTCTTT.

V is TRBV19 and J is TRBJ2-6; tentatively, D is TRBD1 or TRBD2 (5 bases each). Germline loops: CDR1 LNHDA, CDR2 SQIVND (reference sequence). The CDR3 runs to 16 residues. Trimming stripped 7 bases from V and 0 bases from J, with 13 bases between. This CDR3 is CASTPHGGSGANVLTF. DNA of the CDR3: TGTGCCAGTACCCCCCATGGGGGCTCTGGGGCCAACGTCCTGACTTTC.

The rearrangement links TRBV30 to TRBJ2-5; the D gene is possibly TRBD1 (6 bases). Trimming pared 3 bases from V and 11 bases from J, leaving 16 bases between. CDR3 size: 12 residues. CDR1 is GTSNPN, CDR2 SVGIG, per germline (reference sequence). The CDR3 region has the DNA TGTGCCTGGAGGAGATACAGGGAAAATCAGTACTTC. Amino acids: CAWRRYRENQYF.

This sequence joins TRBV30 and TRBJ2-7; D is unresolved. V was cut by 3 bases and J by 5 bases, with 20 bases left in between. In germline, CDR1 is GTSNPN, CDR2 SVGIG (reference sequence). The length of the CDR3 is 15 residues. The CDR3: CAWSFQAGLGNEQYF. The CDR3 DNA reads as TGTGCCTGGAGCTTCCAGGCTGGTCTTGGGAACGAGCAGTACTTC.

The chain carries TRBV30 and TRBJ2-5; D gene unclear. The J call is uncertain, as TRBJ2-7 better fits the DNA end. Per germline, CDR1 GTSNPN and CDR2 SVGIG (reference sequence). The length of the CDR3 is 12 residues. DNA for the CDR3: TGTGCCTGGAGTCTCGTTGGCGACGAGCAGTACTTC. Translation gives CAWSLVGDEQYF.

The V call is TRBV4-3, the J call TRBJ2-7; D is uncertain. In germline, CDR1 is LGHNA, CDR2 YSLEER. The CDR3 extends over 19 amino acids. V lost 0 bases to trimming and J lost 2 bases, with 23 bases between them. CDR3 nucleotide sequence: TGCGCCAGCAGCCAAGATTGGGCAGGTATTAACGCCGGCCCCTACGAGCAGTACTTC. Its protein product is CASSQDWAGINAGPYEQYF.

The gene calls are TRBV5-4 and TRBJ2-2; D gene ambiguous. Germline V gene data show CDR1 as SGHNT and CDR2 as YYREEE (reference sequence). The V end lost 3 bases, the J end lost 7 bases, and 22 bases lay between the germline ends. The CDR3 loop spans 17 amino acids. The CDR3 nucleotides are TGTGCCAGCAGCTCCCTGGATTCGACATCCTGGGGCGGGGAGCTGTTTTTT. Residues: CASSSLDSTSWGGELFF.

This sequence joins TRBV15 and TRBJ2-7, with TRBD1 identical over 9 bases. Germline CDR1 reads LNHNV; CDR2 reads YYDKDF (reference sequence). Trimming cost V 2 bases and J 1 base; bases outside gene matches: 3. The CDR3 spans 15 residues. CDR3 bases: TGTGCCACCAGCAGATCCGGGACAGGGTCCTACGAGCAGTACTTC. Its protein product is CATSRSGTGSYEQYF. The whole variable domain, filled in from reference TRBV15 and TRBJ2-7, reads DAMVIQNPRYQVTQFGKPVTLSCSQTLNHNVMYWYQQKSSQAPKLLFHYYDKDFNNEADTPDNFQSRRPNTSFCFLDIRSPGLGDTAMYLCATSRSGTGSYEQYFGPGTRLTVT.

The rearrangement links TRBV4-1 to TRBJ2-7, with 8 bases identical to TRBD2. The CDR3 extends over 17 amino acids. Germline V gives CDR1 MGHRA, CDR2 YSYEKL. The V gene end was trimmed by 0 bases and the J gene end by 4 bases; junction bases not matched to a gene: 11. CDR3 nucleotide sequence: TGCGCCAGCAGCCAAGAGCCCGCTGGCGGGGGGATGTACGAGCAGTACTTC. Translated: CASSQEPAGGGMYEQYF.

The chain employs TRBV28 and TRBJ1-2; 12 nucleotides agree with TRBD1. Trimming at V came to 5 bases and at J to 3 bases, leaving 7 bases not matched to a gene. The CDR3 consists of 16 residues. The germline CDR1 and CDR2 sequences are MDHEN and SYDVKM. The CDR3 region has the DNA TGTGCCAGCAGTCTCACCGGGACAGGGGGCGACTATGGCTACACCTTC. It encodes CASSLTGTGGDYGYTF.